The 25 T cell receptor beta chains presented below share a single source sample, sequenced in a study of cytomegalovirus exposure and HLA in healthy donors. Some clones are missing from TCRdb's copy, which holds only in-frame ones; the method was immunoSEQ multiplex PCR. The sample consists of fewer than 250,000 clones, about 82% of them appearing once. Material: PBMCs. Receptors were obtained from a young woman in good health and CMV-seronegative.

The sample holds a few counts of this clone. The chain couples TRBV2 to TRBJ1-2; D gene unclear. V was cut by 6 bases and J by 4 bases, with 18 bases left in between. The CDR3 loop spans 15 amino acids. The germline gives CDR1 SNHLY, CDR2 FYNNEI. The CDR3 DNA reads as TGTGCCAGCAGGCCCCCCGGGGATTCAGGCTATGGCTACACCTTC. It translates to CASRPPGDSGYGYTF.

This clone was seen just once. The CDR3 nucleotides read TGTGCCAGCAGCTCAACCGGGACAGGGAGGCTCAATGAGCAGTTCTTC. Its translation is CASSSTGTGRLNEQFF. The chain carries TRBV7-6 and TRBJ2-1, with TRBD1 matching 9 bases. Trimming took 4 bases from V and 6 from J; bases not matched to a gene: 10. This CDR3 spans 16 amino acids. CDR1 SGHVS and CDR2 FNYEAQ come from the germline V gene.

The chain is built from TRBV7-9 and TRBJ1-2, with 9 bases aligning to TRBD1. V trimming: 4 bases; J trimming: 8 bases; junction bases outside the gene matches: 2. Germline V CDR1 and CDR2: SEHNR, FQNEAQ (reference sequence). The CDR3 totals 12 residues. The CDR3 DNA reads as TGTGCCAGCAGCTGGACAGGGGCCGGCTACACCTTC. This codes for CASSWTGAGYTF.

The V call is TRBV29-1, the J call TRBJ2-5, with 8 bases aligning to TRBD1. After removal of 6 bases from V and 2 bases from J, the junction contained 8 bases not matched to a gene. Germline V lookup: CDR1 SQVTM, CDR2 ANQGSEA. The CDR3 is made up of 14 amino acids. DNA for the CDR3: TGCAGCGTAGCAGGGGGCGCGGGACAAGAGACCCAGTACTTC. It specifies CSVAGGAGQETQYF.

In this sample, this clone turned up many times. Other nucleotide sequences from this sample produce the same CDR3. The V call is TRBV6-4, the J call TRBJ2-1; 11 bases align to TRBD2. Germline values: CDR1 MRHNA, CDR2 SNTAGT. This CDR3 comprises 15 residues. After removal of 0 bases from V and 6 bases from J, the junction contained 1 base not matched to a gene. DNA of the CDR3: TGTGCCAGCAGTGACTCTAGCGGGGGGGCCAATGAGCAGTTCTTC. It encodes CASSDSSGGANEQFF.

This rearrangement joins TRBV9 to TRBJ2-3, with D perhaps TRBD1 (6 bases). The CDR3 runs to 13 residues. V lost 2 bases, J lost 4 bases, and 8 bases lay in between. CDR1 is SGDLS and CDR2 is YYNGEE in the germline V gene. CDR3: CASSVQGSDTQYF. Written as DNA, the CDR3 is TGTGCCAGCAGCGTTCAGGGGTCAGATACGCAGTATTTT.

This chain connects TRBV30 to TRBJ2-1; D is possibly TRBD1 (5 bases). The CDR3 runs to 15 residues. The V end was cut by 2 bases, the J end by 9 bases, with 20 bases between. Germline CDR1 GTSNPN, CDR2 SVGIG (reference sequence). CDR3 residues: CAWSSGAGILGEQFF. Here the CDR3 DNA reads TGTGCCTGGAGTTCTGGGGCAGGGATTTTAGGTGAGCAGTTCTTC.

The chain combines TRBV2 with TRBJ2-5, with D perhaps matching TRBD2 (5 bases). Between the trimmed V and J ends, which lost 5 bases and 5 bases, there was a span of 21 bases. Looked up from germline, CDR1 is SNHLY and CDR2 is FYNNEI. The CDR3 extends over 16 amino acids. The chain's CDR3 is CASSSLEVDWAETQYF. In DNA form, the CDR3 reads TGTGCCAGCAGTTCCCTAGAGGTGGACTGGGCGGAGACCCAGTACTTC.

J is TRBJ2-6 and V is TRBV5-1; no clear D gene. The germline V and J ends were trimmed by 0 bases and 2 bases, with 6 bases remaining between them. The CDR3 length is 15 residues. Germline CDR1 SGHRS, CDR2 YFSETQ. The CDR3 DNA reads TGCGCCAGCAGCTTGGGGAGTACTGGGGCCAACGTCCTGACTTTC. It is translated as CASSLGSTGANVLTF.

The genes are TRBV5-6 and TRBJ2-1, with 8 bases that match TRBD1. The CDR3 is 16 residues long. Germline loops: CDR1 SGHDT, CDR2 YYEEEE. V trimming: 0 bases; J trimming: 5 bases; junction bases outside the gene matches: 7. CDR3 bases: TGTGCCAGCAGCTTGGGGGCAGGACAGGGACACAATGAGCAGTTCTTC. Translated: CASSLGAGQGHNEQFF.

The CDR3 region is CASSLRDRKQFF. In DNA form, the CDR3 reads TGTGCCAGCAGCCTTCGGGACAGGAAACAGTTCTTC. The chain uses TRBV7-2 and TRBJ2-1; 8 nucleotides line up with TRBD1. CDR1 SGHTA and CDR2 FQGNSA come from the germline V gene. The CDR3 consists of 12 residues. J lost 13 bases, V lost 5 bases, and 7 bases had no gene match. Full variable domain (remainder filled in from reference TRBV7-2 and TRBJ2-1): GAGVSQSPSNKVTEKGKDVELRCDPISGHTALYWYRQSLGQGLEFLIYFQGNSAPDKSGLPSDRFSAERTGGSVSTLTIQRTQQEDSAVYLCASSLRDRKQFFGPGTRLTVL.

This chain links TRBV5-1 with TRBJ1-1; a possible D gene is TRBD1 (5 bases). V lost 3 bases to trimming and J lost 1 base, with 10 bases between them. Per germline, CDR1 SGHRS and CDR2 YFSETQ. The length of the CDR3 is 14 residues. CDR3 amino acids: CASSSLDRNTEAFF. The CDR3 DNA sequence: TGCGCCAGCAGCTCTTTAGACAGGAACACTGAAGCTTTCTTT.

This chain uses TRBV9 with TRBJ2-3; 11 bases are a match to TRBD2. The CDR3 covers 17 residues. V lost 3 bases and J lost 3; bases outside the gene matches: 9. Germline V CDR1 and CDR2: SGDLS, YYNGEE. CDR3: CASSGSGGAVATDTQYF. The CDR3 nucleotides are TGTGCCAGCAGCGGTAGCGGGGGGGCCGTGGCGACAGATACGCAGTATTTT.

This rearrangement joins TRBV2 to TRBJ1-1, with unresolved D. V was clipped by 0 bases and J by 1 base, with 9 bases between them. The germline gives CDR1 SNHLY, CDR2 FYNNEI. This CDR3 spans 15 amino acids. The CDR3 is CASSEAYRGNTEAFF. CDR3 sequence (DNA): TGTGCCAGCAGTGAAGCTTACCGGGGGAACACTGAAGCTTTCTTT.

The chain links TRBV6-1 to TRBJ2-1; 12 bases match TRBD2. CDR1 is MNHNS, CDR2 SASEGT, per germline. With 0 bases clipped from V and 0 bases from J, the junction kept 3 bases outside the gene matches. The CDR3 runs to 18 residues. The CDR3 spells CASSEAELAGGSYNEQFF. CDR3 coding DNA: TGTGCCAGCAGTGAAGCAGAACTAGCGGGAGGCTCCTACAATGAGCAGTTCTTC.

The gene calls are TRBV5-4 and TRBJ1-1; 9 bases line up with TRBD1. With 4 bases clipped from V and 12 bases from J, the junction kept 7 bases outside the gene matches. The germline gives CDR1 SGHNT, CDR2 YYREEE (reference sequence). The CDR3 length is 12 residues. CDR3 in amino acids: CASSRGQGTSFF. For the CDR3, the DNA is TGTGCCAGCAGCCGAGGACAGGGGACTTCTTTCTTT.

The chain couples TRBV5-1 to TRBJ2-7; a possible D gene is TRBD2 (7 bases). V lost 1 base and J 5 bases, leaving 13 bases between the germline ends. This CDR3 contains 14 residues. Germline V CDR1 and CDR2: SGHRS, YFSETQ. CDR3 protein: CASSLIGGQDEQYF. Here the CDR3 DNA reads TGCGCCAGCAGCTTGATCGGGGGGCAGGACGAGCAGTACTTC.

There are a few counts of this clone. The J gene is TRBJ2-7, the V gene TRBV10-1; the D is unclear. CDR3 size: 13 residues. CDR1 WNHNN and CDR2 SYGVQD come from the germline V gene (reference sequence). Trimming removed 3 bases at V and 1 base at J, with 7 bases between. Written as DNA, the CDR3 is TGCGCCAGCAGTGAAAGCCTTTCCTACGAGCAGTACTTC. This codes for CASSESLSYEQYF.

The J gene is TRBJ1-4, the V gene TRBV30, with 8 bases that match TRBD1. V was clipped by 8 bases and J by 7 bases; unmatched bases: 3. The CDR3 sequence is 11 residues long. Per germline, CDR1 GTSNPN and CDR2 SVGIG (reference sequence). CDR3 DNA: TGTGCCAGAGACAGGGGTGAAAAACTGTTTTTT. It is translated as CARDRGEKLFF.

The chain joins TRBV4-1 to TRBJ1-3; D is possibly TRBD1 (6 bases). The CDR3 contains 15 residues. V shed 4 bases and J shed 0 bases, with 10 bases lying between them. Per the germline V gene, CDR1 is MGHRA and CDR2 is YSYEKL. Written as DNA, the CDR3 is TGCGCCAGCAGCCCAAGGACAGTCTCTGGAAACACCATATATTTT. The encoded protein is CASSPRTVSGNTIYF.

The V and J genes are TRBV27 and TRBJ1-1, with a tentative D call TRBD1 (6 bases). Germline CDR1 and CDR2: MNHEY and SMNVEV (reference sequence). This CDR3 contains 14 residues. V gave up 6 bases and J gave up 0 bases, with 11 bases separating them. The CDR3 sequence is CASRKRGMNTEAFF. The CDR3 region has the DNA TGTGCCAGCAGGAAAAGGGGGATGAACACTGAAGCTTTCTTT.

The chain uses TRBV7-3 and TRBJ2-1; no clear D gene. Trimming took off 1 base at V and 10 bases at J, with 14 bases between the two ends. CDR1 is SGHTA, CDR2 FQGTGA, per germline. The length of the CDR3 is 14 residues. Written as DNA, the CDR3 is TGTGCCAGCAGCTTAAGCGTCCTCAGAGGCGAGCAGTTCTTC. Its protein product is CASSLSVLRGEQFF.

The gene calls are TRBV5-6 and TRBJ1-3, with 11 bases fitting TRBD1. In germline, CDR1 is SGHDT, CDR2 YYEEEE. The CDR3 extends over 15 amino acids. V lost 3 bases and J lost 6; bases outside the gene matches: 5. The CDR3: CASSSGTGGVNTIYF. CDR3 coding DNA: TGTGCCAGCAGCTCCGGGACAGGGGGTGTAAACACCATATATTTT.

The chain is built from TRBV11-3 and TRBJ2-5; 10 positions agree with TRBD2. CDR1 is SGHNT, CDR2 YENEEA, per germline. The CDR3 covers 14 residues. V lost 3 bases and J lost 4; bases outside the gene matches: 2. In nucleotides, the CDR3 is TGTGCCAGCAGCTTCAGCGGGGGGGCAGAGACCCAGTACTTC. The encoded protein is CASSFSGGAETQYF.

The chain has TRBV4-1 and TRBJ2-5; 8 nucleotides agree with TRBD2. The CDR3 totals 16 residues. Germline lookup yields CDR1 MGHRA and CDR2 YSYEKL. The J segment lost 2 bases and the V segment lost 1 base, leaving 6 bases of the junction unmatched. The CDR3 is CASSQGWGGGQETQYF. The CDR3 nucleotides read TGCGCCAGCAGCCAAGGTTGGGGCGGGGGGCAAGAGACCCAGTACTTC.